The T cell receptor beta chain under discussion was sequenced for a study of cytomegalovirus exposure and HLA in healthy donors. PCR amplification relied on 60 Vbeta primers (plus 13 Jbeta primers). Using immunoSEQ multiplex PCR, the repertoire was profiled, and TCRdb retains in-frame clones only, with some absent. The sample contains 200,000 to 250,000 clones, roughly four fifths of which appear only once. Germline loops: CDR1 LGHNA, CDR2 YNFKEQ. J lost 7 bases, V lost 0 bases, and 4 bases had no gene match. This CDR3 region has 15 residues. The sequence derives from a woman in her thirties or forties in good health and CMV-seronegative. Sequencing was done on a sample of PBMCs. The chain recombines TRBV4-2 with TRBJ2-1; 9 bases align to TRBD2. Written as DNA, the CDR3 is TGTGCCAGCAGCCAAGATGGGCTAGCGGGGAATGAGCAGTTCTTC. Residues: CASSQDGLAGNEQFF.